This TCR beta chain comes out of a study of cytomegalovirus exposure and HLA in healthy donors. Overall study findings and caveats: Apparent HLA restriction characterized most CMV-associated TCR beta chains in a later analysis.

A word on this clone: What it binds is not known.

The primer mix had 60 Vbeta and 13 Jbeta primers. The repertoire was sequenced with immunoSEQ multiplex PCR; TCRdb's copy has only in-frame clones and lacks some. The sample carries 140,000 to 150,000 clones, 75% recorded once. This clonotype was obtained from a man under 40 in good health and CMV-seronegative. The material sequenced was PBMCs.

The CDR3 loop is CSVGGGEWEQYF. CDR3 sequence (DNA): TGCAGCGTTGGAGGGGGGGAGTGGGAGCAGTACTTC. This chain links TRBV29-1 with TRBJ2-7; a possible D gene is TRBD2 (7 bases). The V gene's germline CDR1 is SQVTM and CDR2 ANQGSEA. V shed 4 bases and J shed 7 bases, with 14 bases lying between them. The CDR3 is 12 amino acids.